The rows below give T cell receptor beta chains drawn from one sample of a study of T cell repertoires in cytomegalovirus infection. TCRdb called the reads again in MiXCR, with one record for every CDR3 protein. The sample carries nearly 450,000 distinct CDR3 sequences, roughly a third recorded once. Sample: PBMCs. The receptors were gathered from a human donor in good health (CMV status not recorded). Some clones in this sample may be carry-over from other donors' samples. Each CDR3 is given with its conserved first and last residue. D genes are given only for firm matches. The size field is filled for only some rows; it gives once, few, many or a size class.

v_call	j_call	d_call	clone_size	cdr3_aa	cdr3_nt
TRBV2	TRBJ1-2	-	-	CASRGPWNTF	TGTGCCAGCAGGGGCCCGTGGAACACCTTC
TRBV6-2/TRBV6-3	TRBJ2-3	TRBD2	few	CASSYEGGTDTQYF	TGTGCCAGCAGTTACGAGGGAGGGACCGATACGCAGTATTTT
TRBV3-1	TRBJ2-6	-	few	CASRTEAGANVLTF	TGTGCCAGCAGGACAGAAGCTGGGGCCAACGTCCTGACTTTC
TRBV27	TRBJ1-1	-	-	CASSLSRRVDTEAFF	TGTGCCAGCAGTTTATCGCGGAGGGTTGACACTGAAGCTTTCTTT
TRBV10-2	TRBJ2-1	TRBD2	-	CASRRDYLNEQFF	TGCGCCAGCAGGCGGGACTACCTCAATGAGCAGTTCTTC
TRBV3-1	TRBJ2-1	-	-	CASSQGAWERGIGSYNEQFF	TGTGCCAGCAGCCAAGGGGCTTGGGAGAGGGGAATTGGCTCCTACAATGAGCAGTTCTTC
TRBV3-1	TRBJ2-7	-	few	CASSQKLGWGASYEQYF	TGTGCCAGCAGCCAGAAACTTGGTTGGGGGGCGTCCTACGAGCAGTACTTC
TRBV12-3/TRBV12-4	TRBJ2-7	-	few	CASSPSGIRSEQYF	TGTGCCAGCAGTCCTTCGGGGATCAGGAGCGAGCAGTACTTC
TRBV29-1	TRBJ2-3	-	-	CSGTGADTQYF	TGCAGCGGTACAGGAGCGGATACGCAGTATTTT
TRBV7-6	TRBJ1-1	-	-	CASSRVGGHEQNTEAFF	TGTGCCAGCAGCAGAGTGGGGGGCCACGAGCAGAACACTGAAGCTTTCTTT
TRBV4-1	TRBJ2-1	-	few	CASSQDKGPISYNEQFF	TGCGCCAGCAGCCAAGATAAGGGGCCGATCTCCTACAATGAGCAGTTCTTC
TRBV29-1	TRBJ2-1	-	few	CSVSPGNNEQFF	TGCAGCGTCTCTCCCGGGAACAATGAGCAGTTCTTC
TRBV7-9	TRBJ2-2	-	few	CASDGGENTGELFF	TGTGCCAGCGACGGAGGAGAAAACACCGGGGAGCTGTTTTTT
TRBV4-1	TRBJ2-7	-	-	CASSQVGGGGYEQYF	TGCGCCAGCAGCCAAGTCGGAGGGGGTGGGTACGAGCAGTACTTC
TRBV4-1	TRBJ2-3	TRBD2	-	CASSQERKTGGTQYF	TGCGCCAGCAGCCAAGAGAGGAAGACGGGGGGTACGCAGTATTTT
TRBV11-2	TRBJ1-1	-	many	CASSLSQASTREAFF	TGTGCCAGCAGCTTATCGCAGGCTAGCACTAGGGAGGCTTTCTTT
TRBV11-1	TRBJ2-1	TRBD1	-	CASSFTGDNEQFF	TGTGCCAGCAGCTTTACAGGGGATAATGAGCAGTTCTTC
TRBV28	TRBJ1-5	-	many	CASSSARGGVYSNQPQHF	TGTGCCAGCAGTTCCGCACGCGGGGGGGTGTATAGCAATCAGCCCCAGCATTTT
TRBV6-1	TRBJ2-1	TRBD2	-	CASSETSVGEQFF	TGTGCCAGCAGTGAGACTAGCGTGGGTGAGCAGTTCTTC
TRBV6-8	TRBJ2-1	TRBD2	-	CASSYQLAGGHKDEQFF	TGTGCCAGCAGTTACCAGCTAGCGGGGGGACATAAGGATGAGCAGTTCTTC
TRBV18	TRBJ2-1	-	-	CASSPASYEQFF	TGTGCCAGCTCACCGGCTAGCTATGAGCAGTTCTTC
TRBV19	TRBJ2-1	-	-	CASSIARVSNGQFF	TGTGCCAGTAGTATAGCCAGGGTCTCCAATGGGCAGTTCTTC
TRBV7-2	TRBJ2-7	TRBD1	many	CASSRDRGYEQYF	TGTGCCAGCAGCCGGGACAGGGGATACGAGCAGTACTTC
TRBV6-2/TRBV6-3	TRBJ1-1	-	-	CASRSREGNTEAFF	TGTGCCAGCAGAAGCCGGGAGGGGAACACTGAAGCTTTCTTT
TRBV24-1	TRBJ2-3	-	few	CATSDPGPLVGADTQYF	TGTGCCACCAGTGATCCCGGGCCTCTCGTTGGGGCAGATACGCAGTATTTT
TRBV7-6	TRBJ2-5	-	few	CASNRQHQETQYF	TGTGCCAGCAACAGACAGCACCAAGAGACCCAGTACTTC
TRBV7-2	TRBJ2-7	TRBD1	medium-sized	CASSWDRSNEQYF	TGTGCCAGCAGCTGGGACAGGAGCAACGAGCAGTACTTC
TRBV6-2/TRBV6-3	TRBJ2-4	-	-	CASSLNLVFYVQYF	TGTGCCAGCAGTTTGAACCTTGTTTTCTATGTTCAGTACTTC
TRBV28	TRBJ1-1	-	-	CASSPPGTGMNTEAFF	TGTGCCAGCAGTCCCCCCGGCACGGGAATGAACACTGAAGCTTTCTTT
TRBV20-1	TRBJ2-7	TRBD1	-	CSARDPTGQGTRYEQYF	TGCAGTGCTAGAGACCCCACAGGACAGGGGACGCGGTACGAGCAGTACTTC
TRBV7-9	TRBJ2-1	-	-	CASSTQGPWEQFF	TGTGCCAGCAGCACGCAGGGCCCATGGGAGCAGTTCTTC
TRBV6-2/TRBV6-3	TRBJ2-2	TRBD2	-	CASSYRTSSGELFF	TGTGCCAGCAGTTACCGGACTAGTTCCGGGGAGCTGTTTTTT
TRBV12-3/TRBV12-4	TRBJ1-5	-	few	CASSLTTQPQHF	TGTGCCAGCAGTTTGACAACACAGCCCCAGCATTTT
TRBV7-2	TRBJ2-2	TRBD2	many	CASSLLAGVTGELFF	TGTGCCAGCAGCTTACTCGCGGGGGTCACCGGGGAGCTGTTTTTT
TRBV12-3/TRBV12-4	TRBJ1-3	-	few	CASRSTGISGNTIYF	TGTGCCAGCAGGTCAACAGGGATCTCTGGAAACACCATATATTTT
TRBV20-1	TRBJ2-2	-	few	CSAATSWHTGELFF	TGCAGTGCGGCGACTAGTTGGCACACCGGGGAGCTGTTTTTT
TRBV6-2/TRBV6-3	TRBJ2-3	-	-	CASSRTAVVTDTQYF	TGTGCCAGCAGTCGGACAGCCGTCGTCACAGATACGCAGTATTTT
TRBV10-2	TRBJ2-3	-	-	CASSVARVDRTDTQYF	TGCGCCAGCAGTGTCGCGCGAGTGGACCGCACAGATACGCAGTATTTT
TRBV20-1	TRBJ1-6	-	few	CSARGRNYNSPLHF	TGCAGTGCTAGAGGGCGTAACTATAATTCACCCCTCCACTTT
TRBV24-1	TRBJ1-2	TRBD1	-	CATSDGQGSYGYTF	TGTGCCACCAGTGATGGACAGGGGTCCTATGGCTACACCTTC
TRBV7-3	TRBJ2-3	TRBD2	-	CASSPIITSGGALDTQYF	TGTGCCAGCAGCCCCATCATCACTAGCGGGGGGGCACTAGATACGCAGTATTTT
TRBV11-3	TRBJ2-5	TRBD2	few	CASSRGVAGSETQYF	TGTGCCAGCAGCCGCGGGGTAGCGGGGAGCGAGACCCAGTACTTC